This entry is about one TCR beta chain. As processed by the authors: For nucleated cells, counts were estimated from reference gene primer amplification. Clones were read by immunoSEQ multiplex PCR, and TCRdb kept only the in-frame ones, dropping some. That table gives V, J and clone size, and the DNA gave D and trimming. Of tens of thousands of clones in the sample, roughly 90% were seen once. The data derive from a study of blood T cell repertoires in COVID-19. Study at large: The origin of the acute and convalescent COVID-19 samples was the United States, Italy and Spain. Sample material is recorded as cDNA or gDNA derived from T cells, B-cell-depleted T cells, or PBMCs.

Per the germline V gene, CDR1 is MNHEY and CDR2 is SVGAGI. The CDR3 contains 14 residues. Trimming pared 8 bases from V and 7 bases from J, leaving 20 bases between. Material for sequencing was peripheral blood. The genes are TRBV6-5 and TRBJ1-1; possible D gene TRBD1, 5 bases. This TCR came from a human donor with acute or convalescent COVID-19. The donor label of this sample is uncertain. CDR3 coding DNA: TGTGCCAGCCATACGGGGGGGGTTGGACTTGAAGCTTTCTTT. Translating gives CASHTGGVGLEAFF.